This T cell receptor (beta chain) was sequenced for a study of blood T cell repertoires in COVID-19. Study context: Specimens from acute and convalescent COVID-19 originated in the United States, Italy and Spain.

Trimming stripped 5 bases from V and 8 bases from J, with 21 bases between. The V gene's germline CDR1 is MNHNY and CDR2 SVGAGI (reference sequence). CDR3 length: 15 amino acids. Using immunoSEQ multiplex PCR, the repertoire was profiled, and TCRdb retains in-frame clones only, with some absent. The sample records roughly 87,000 clones, more than 75% being singletons. This sequence joins TRBV6-6 and TRBJ1-2; TRBD1 is a possible D gene (6 bases). Specimen: peripheral blood. The sequence derives from a human donor in a cohort sampled during active COVID-19. The CDR3 sequence is CASSATGNEVEGYTF. The DNA for the CDR3 is TGTGCCAGCAGTGCAACAGGGAACGAAGTGGAAGGCTACACCTTC.